This T cell receptor beta chain is from a study of blood T cell repertoires in COVID-19. Either two negative PCRs, clearance, or symptom resolution qualified Cohort 3 donors as recovered. TCRdb's copy holds only in-frame clones and misses some; the assay was immunoSEQ multiplex PCR. The table shows about 290,000 clones, with roughly 90% occurring only once. Trimming took off 0 bases at V and 2 bases at J, with 11 bases between the two ends. Germline V CDR1 and CDR2: SGHRS, YFSETQ. The CDR3 contains 15 residues. Sequencing used PBMCs or T cells enriched from blood (not recorded which). The chain links TRBV5-1 to TRBJ2-5; D not certain. The sequence came from a middle-aged woman who had recovered from COVID-19. The CDR3 nucleotides read TGCGCCAGCAGCTTGGCCATAGCCAGACAAGAGACCCAGTACTTC. It translates to CASSLAIARQETQYF.